This section outlines one T cell receptor (beta chain) sequence together with its context. This sample is drawn from a study of chemoradiotherapy in HPV16-positive cancers. Overall study: Candidate HPV-specific T-cell clones and common TCR motifs came from functional assays in a couple of HPV16-positive patients.

CDR1 is SGDLS and CDR2 is YYNGEE in the germline V gene. The CDR3 runs to 13 residues. Germline trimming cut 4 bases from V and 7 bases from J; bases unmatched to any gene: 2. The protocol was immunoSEQ multiplex PCR, while the TCRdb copy is restricted to in-frame clones and leaves out a portion. This sample yields about 7,800 clones, of which approximately 80% are seen a single time; around 3% belongs to the top ten. The sequenced sample was blood, obtained from a patient who underwent chemoradiotherapy. V usage is TRBV9 and J usage is TRBJ1-3, with 10 bases matching TRBD1. The receptor's source is a human donor with HPV-associated anogenital cancer. CDR3 nucleotides: TGTGCCAGCAGCTCGGGACAGGGGAACACCATATATTTT. Translation: CASSSGQGNTIYF.